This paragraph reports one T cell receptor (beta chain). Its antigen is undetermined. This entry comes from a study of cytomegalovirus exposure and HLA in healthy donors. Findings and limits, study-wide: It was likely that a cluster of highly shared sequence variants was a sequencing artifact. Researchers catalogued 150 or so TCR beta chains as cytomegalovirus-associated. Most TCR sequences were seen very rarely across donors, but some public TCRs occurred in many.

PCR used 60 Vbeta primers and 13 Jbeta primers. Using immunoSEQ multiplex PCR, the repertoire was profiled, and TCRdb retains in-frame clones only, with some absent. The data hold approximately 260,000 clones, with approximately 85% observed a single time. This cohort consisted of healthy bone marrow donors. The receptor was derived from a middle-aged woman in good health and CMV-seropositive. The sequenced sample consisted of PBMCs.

The CDR3 here is CASHTGGHLSEQYF. In DNA, the CDR3 is TGTGCCAGCCATACGGGAGGTCATCTATCCGAGCAGTACTTC. V and J are TRBV5-4 and TRBJ2-7, with 7 bases that match TRBD2. Germline V gene data show CDR1 as SGHNT and CDR2 as YYREEE (reference sequence). Germline trimming cut 7 bases from V and 6 bases from J; bases unmatched to any gene: 13. This CDR3 is built from 14 residues.